These 27 T cell receptor beta chains originate from one sample sequenced in a study of tumor-infiltrating lymphocytes in primary liver carcinoma. The authors made TCR beta cDNA from approximately 500 ng total RNA with a constant-region primer. Modified slightly, ARM-PCR produced TCR beta libraries over three nested multiplex PCR rounds. TRBV1-TRBV30 forward and Cbeta reverse primers drove the first two roughly 10-cycle rounds. Each CDR3 protein is one row after TCRdb ran MiXCR on the multiplex PCR reads. The data hold approximately 310,000 distinct CDR3 sequences, with roughly 60% observed a single time. Unsorted whole blood supplied the RNA, and germline DNA was extracted too. The source material was peripheral blood. The receptors were sampled from a man aged 35 to 55 with primary liver carcinoma and hepatitis B virus infection.

Notes on this clonotype: A much larger clone differs by one base, so this may be a read error. The chain is built from TRBV11-2 and TRBJ2-5, with a weak D call TRBD2 (6 bases). The CDR3 sequence is 15 residues long. Looked up from germline, CDR1 is SGHAT and CDR2 is FQNNGV. CDR3 coding DNA: TGTGCCAGCAGCGTTCTCTCCCGCGGGGAAGAGGCCCAGTACTTC. This translates into CASSVLSRGEEAQYF.

The chain employs TRBV29-1 and TRBJ2-7; D perhaps matches TRBD1 (9 bases). Looked up from germline, CDR1 is SQVTM and CDR2 is ANQGSEA. The V end was cut by 8 bases, the J end by 0 bases, with 26 bases between. This CDR3 contains 17 residues. The CDR3 DNA follows: TGCAGCCTATACGGACAGGGGACTAGTGGAAGCTCCTACGAGCAGTACTTC. This codes for CSLYGQGTSGSSYEQYF.

The genes are TRBV6-2 or TRBV6-3 and TRBJ2-1; 13 bases map to TRBD2. CDR3 length equals 21 residues. Germline V gene lookup returns CDR1 MNHEY and CDR2 SVGEGT. V trimming: 2 bases; J trimming: 2 bases; junction bases outside the gene matches: 15. CDR3 coding DNA: TGTGCCAGCAGTTACGGGCTCTACCCGACTAGCGGGAGGCGAACCTACAATGAGCAGTTCTTC. Translating gives CASSYGLYPTSGRRTYNEQFF.

The rearrangement joins TRBV14 to TRBJ2-1; the match to TRBD2 covers 9 bases. V lost 6 bases and J lost 6; bases outside the gene matches: 12. This CDR3 comprises 16 residues. Germline-derived CDR1 and CDR2 are SGHDN and FVKESK. The CDR3 loop is CASSPTPGLAINEQFF. In nucleotides, the CDR3 is TGTGCCAGCAGTCCGACCCCCGGACTAGCGATCAATGAGCAGTTCTTC.

The J gene is TRBJ1-5, the V gene TRBV6-5, with no clear D. Germline loops: CDR1 MNHEY, CDR2 SVGAGI. This CDR3 is 14 amino acids long. The V gene lost 1 base and the J gene lost 2 bases, with 6 bases spanning the gap. The CDR3 DNA is TGTGCCAGCAGTTACTGGACCGGCAATCAGCCCCAGCATTTT. It is translated as CASSYWTGNQPQHF.

This clonotype was observed a handful of times. This may be a read error: a much more frequent sequence differs by one nucleotide. This chain uses TRBV6-1 with TRBJ1-4; D is unresolved. The CDR3 loop spans 13 amino acids. CDR1 MNHNS and CDR2 SASEGT come from the germline V gene. The DNA of the CDR3 is TGTGCCGGCAGCCTACTCCGAAATGAAAAACTGTTTTTT. Residues: CAGSLLRNEKLFF.

A note on this clonotype: This may arise from a read error, as a much more abundant clone is one base away. The genes are TRBV6-2 or TRBV6-3 and TRBJ2-7; 8 nucleotides agree with TRBD2. Germline V gene data show CDR1 as MNHEY and CDR2 as SVGEGT. The CDR3 is made up of 16 amino acids. The CDR3 DNA is TGTGCCAGCAGTTACTCCCCCAGCGGGAGCGCCTACGAGCATTACTTC. This encodes CASSYSPSGSAYEHYF.

On this clonotype: The junction and the germline gene differ at one end; a read error may be behind it. The genes are TRBV10-3 and TRBJ2-1; D remains ambiguous. Germline CDR1 reads ENHRY; CDR2 reads SYGVKD. The CDR3 is made up of 15 amino acids. The CDR3 bases are TGTGCCACCAGTGGGGAACAGCCATGGACCACTGAGCAGTTCTTC. Protein sequence: CATSGEQPWTTEQFF.

V gene TRBV6-1 combines with J gene TRBJ1-1; D unresolved. The V end was cut by 5 bases, the J end by 6 bases, with 16 bases between. Germline V gene lookup returns CDR1 MNHNS and CDR2 SASEGT. CDR3 length: 14 residues. The CDR3 spells CASSKVSGNSEAFF. CDR3 in DNA: TGTGCCAGCAGTAAAGTGTCGGGCAACTCTGAAGCTTTCTTT.

In its sample, this clonotype was seen many times. The junction does not match germline at one end; this may be a read error. V is TRBV6-2 or TRBV6-3 and J is TRBJ1-5, with D hard to call. Germline loops: CDR1 MNHEY, CDR2 SVGEGT. This CDR3 has 14 amino acids. The CDR3 sequence: CASSYGEGNQPQHF. In nucleotides, the CDR3 is TGTGCCAGTAGTTACGGGGAGGGTAATCAGCCCCAGCATTTT.

On this clonotype itself: This may stem from a read error, because a much larger clone lies one nucleotide away. This chain connects TRBV6-2 or TRBV6-3 to TRBJ2-2, with 8 positions matching TRBD2. V lost 7 bases and J lost 7; bases outside the gene matches: 8. Germline lookup yields CDR1 MNHEY and CDR2 SVGEGT. The CDR3 is made up of 14 amino acids. The CDR3: CASTKRERGGELFF. DNA of the CDR3: TGTGCCAGCACCAAGCGGGAGAGGGGCGGGGAGCTGTTTTTT.

As concerns this clonotype: Likely a read error: the CDR3 ends without its conserved phenylalanine or tryptophan. V is TRBV12-3 or TRBV12-4 and J is TRBJ2-7; 12 nucleotides agree with TRBD2. The CDR3 spans 19 residues. Trimming took 7 bases from V and 7 from J; bases not matched to a gene: 23. The CDR3 region has the DNA TGTGCCAGCATGGGAGCCGACACCCGCCGACTAGCGGGGGTTGGGGAGCAGTACCTC. Translating it yields CASMGADTRRLAGVGEQYL.

This clonotype was seen many times. The chain combines TRBV6-5 with TRBJ2-5; no definite D call. This CDR3 region has 15 residues. The V gene's germline CDR1 is MNHEY and CDR2 SVGAGI. Trimming removed 4 bases from V and 3 bases from J, with 15 bases in between. CDR3 residues: CASSLERSAEETQYF. CDR3 nucleotides: TGTGCCAGCAGTTTGGAGAGGTCTGCAGAAGAGACCCAGTACTTC.

In regard to this clonotype: This may arise from a read error, as a much more abundant clone is one base away. The CDR3 loop reads CVSRRGGTGELFF. The CDR3 bases are TGTGTCAGCAGACGTGGGGGGACCGGGGAGCTGTTTTTT. This sequence joins TRBV28 and TRBJ2-2; D is perhaps TRBD2 (6 bases). This CDR3 has 13 amino acids. Germline V gives CDR1 MDHEN, CDR2 SYDVKM.

This clonotype was picked up a small number of times. The junction departs from the called germline gene at one end, perhaps through a read error. The rearrangement joins TRBV5-6 to TRBJ2-5; D unresolved. Germline assignment: CDR1 SGHDT and CDR2 YYEEEE. The CDR3 loop spans 11 amino acids. CDR3 sequence: CASSLQEAQYF. The CDR3 coding sequence is TGTGCCAGCAGCCTACAAGAGGCCCAGTACTTC.

To note about this clonotype: One end of the junction is discordant with germline, which a read error may explain. V gene TRBV5-1 combines with J gene TRBJ2-7, with TRBD2 matching over 9 bases. The CDR3 covers 15 residues. CDR1 and CDR2 from the germline V gene are SGHRS and YFSETQ. CDR3 in DNA: TGCGCCAGCAGCTTCTTAGCGGGAGTCACCTACGAGCATTACTTC. Translating it yields CASSFLAGVTYEHYF.

This clonotype appeared once. One end of the junction fails to match germline, which may point to a read error. The J gene is TRBJ2-4, the V gene TRBV28; D uncertain. The CDR3 length is 19 residues. Germline V gives CDR1 MDHEN, CDR2 SYDVKM. The CDR3 protein is CASSLLAGGRASANNIQYF. CDR3 nucleotide sequence: TGTGCCAGCAGTTTATTAGCCGGTGGACGTGCGTCAGCCAATAACATTCAGTACTTC.

J is TRBJ2-7 and V is TRBV10-2; 7 nucleotides agree with TRBD2. The CDR3 is made up of 15 amino acids. The ends lost 7 bases at V and 4 bases at J; junction bases unmatched: 13. Germline V lookup: CDR1 WSHSY, CDR2 SAAADI. CDR3 residues: CASTVRELFSYEQYF. In DNA form, the CDR3 reads TGCGCCAGCACGGTGCGGGAGTTATTTTCGTACGAGCAGTACTTC.

Details on this clonotype: This could be a read error, since a much larger clone is one nucleotide away. The chain joins TRBV12-3 or TRBV12-4 to TRBJ2-6, with D possibly TRBD1 on 5 matching bases. The CDR3 is made up of 14 amino acids. CDR3 nucleotides: TGTGCCAGCACCTCCGACTCTGGGGCCAACGCCCTGACTTTC. Residues: CASTSDSGANALTF.

This clonotype was counted ten times or more. The rearrangement joins TRBV5-4 to TRBJ2-5; D is unresolved. The CDR3 contains 13 residues. From germline, CDR1 is SGHNT and CDR2 YYREEE (reference sequence). The V end lost 2 bases, the J end lost 0 bases, and 5 bases lay between the germline ends. Written as DNA, the CDR3 is TGTGCCAGCAGCTTAGACGACCAAGAGACCCAGTACTTC. Its protein is CASSLDDQETQYF.

This clonotype occurred a few times. Germline is not matched at one junction end, which may reflect a read error. This chain connects TRBV10-3 to TRBJ2-3; D is uncertain. This CDR3 region has 16 residues. The V gene's germline CDR1 is ENHRY and CDR2 SYGVKD. CDR3 sequence reads: CAITGDKRGSTDAQYF. CDR3 DNA sequence: TGTGCCATCACAGGAGACAAGCGCGGTAGCACAGATGCGCAGTATTTT.

With respect to this clonotype: This may arise from a read error, as a much more abundant clone is one base away. The CDR3 is CASRPKIPRGLTDTQYF. The CDR3 DNA reads TGTGCCAGCAGACCGAAAATACCTCGGGGCCTCACAGATACGCAGTATTTT. The chain employs TRBV7-9 and TRBJ2-3; perhaps D is TRBD1 or TRBD2 (5 bases each). The CDR3 sequence is 17 residues long. Germline CDR1 reads SEHNR; CDR2 reads FQNEAQ (reference sequence). V lost 6 bases and J lost 2, with 21 bases in between.

V gene TRBV29-1 combines with J gene TRBJ2-1, with TRBD1 as a possible D gene (5 bases). This CDR3 contains 14 residues. Germline-derived CDR1 and CDR2 are SQVTM and ANQGSEA. V lost 5 bases to trimming and J lost 12 bases, with 23 bases between them. The chain's CDR3 is CSVLRTWVKGGQFF. The CDR3 bases are TGCAGCGTTCTCCGGACATGGGTGAAGGGTGGGCAGTTCTTC.

Comment on this clonotype: Possible read error: a much larger clone is one base away. CDR3 coding DNA: TGTGCCAGCAACTCCAATAGCGGGGACCTCAATGAGCAGTTCTTC. This encodes CASNSNSGDLNEQFF. The V call is TRBV5-4, the J call TRBJ2-1; 8 nucleotides match TRBD2. With 6 bases clipped from V and 6 bases from J, the junction kept 11 bases outside the gene matches. Germline V gene sequence: CDR1 SGHNT, CDR2 YYREEE (reference sequence). The CDR3 consists of 15 residues.

The chain couples TRBV28 to TRBJ1-2; D call uncertain. CDR3 length equals 12 residues. Germline assignment: CDR1 MDHEN and CDR2 SYDVKM. V shed 6 bases and J shed 0 bases, with 5 bases lying between them. The CDR3 DNA sequence: TGTGCCAGCAGAAATCCTAACTATGGCTACACCTTC. It codes for CASRNPNYGYTF.

This clonotype was picked up one time. This could be a read error, since a much larger clone is one nucleotide away. The chain carries TRBV29-1 and TRBJ2-3; 9 nucleotides align to TRBD2. This CDR3 has 14 residues. V gave up 7 bases and J gave up 4 bases; unmatched junction bases: 9. CDR1 and CDR2 from the germline V gene are SQVTM and ANQGSEA. CDR3 residues: CSGVHVAGADTQYF. CDR3 bases: TGCAGCGGTGTACACGTAGCGGGAGCAGATACGCAGTATTTT.

The rearrangement uses TRBV5-1 and TRBJ1-4, with D unclear. The CDR3 has 15 residues. Looked up from germline, CDR1 is SGHRS and CDR2 is YFSETQ. Trimming pared 1 base from V and 2 bases from J, leaving 9 bases between. The CDR3 is CASSLSGSTNEKLFF. The CDR3 bases are TGCGCCAGCAGCTTGTCTGGGAGCACTAATGAAAAACTGTTTTTT.